The rows below give T cell receptor beta chains drawn from one sample of a study of OX40 agonist ivuxolimab in advanced cancers. Sequenced by immunoSEQ multiplex PCR; TCRdb stores in-frame clones only, minus some. The sample lists around 18,000 clones; about 90% were seen once. The specimen comprised CD4+ or CD8+ T cells sorted from blood, sampled in a trial of the OX40 agonist ivuxolimab. Receptors were obtained from an adult with an advanced solid tumor such as melanoma, head and neck, liver or kidney cancer. Both conserved end residues are part of each CDR3. The D gene is left open where the match is weak. Size is stated for part of the rows, as once, few or many counts, or as a class when the clone is expanded.

>-|TRBV7-9|-|TRBJ2-7
TGTGCCAGCAGCTTCGAGGGGGGGGACCCAAACGGGCAGTACTTC
CASSFEGGDPNGQYF
>-|TRBV6-6|-|TRBJ2-1
TGTGCCAGCAGTTACTCGAAGGGTCGGAGGGGTGAGCAGTTCTTC
CASSYSKGRRGEQFF
>-|TRBV19|TRBD1|TRBJ1-4
TGTGCCAGTAGTGGGACAGGGTACGAAAAACTGTTTTTT
CASSGTGYEKLFF
>-|TRBV7-9|-|TRBJ2-2
TGTGCCAGCAGCTTAGTTGGGAACACCGGGGAGCTGTTTTTT
CASSLVGNTGELFF
>-|TRBV7-9|TRBD1|TRBJ2-4
TGTGCCAGCAGCCCCCCGAACAGGGGTAACATTCAGTACTTC
CASSPPNRGNIQYF
>-|TRBV7-3|TRBD2|TRBJ2-3
TGTGCCAGCAGCTTGAGGGAGGGCCCGGGCACAGATACGCAGTATTTT
CASSLREGPGTDTQYF
>-|TRBV19|-|TRBJ2-7
TGTGCCAGTAGTGTCGGGGGAGGCTACGAGCAGTACTTC
CASSVGGGYEQYF
>-|TRBV4-3|-|TRBJ2-1
TGCGCCAGCAGCCAAGATTCCTCGGCCGTAGAGCAGTTCTTC
CASSQDSSAVEQFF
>once|TRBV11-2|-|TRBJ2-2
TGTGCCAGCAGAGCAACGGGGGAGAACACCGGGGAGCTGTTTTTT
CASRATGENTGELFF
>-|TRBV9|-|TRBJ2-2
TGTGCCAGCAGCGTAGCCGGATCGTCCGGGGAGCTGTTTTTT
CASSVAGSSGELFF
>-|TRBV7-9|TRBD2|TRBJ2-3
TGTGCCAGCAGCTTAGCGGCCGGGACTAGCGGCACAGATACGCAGTATTTT
CASSLAAGTSGTDTQYF
>-|TRBV4-2|-|TRBJ2-7
TGTGCCAGCAGTTCAGGGGGGAGTAGGGAGCAGTACTTC
CASSSGGSREQYF
>-|TRBV10-1|-|TRBJ2-7
TGCGCCAGCAGTGAGTCGCTAGGGGACGAGCAGTACTTC
CASSESLGDEQYF
>-|TRBV4-1|-|TRBJ2-6
TGCGCCAGCAGCCCTCGCGACGCCGGGGCCAACGTCCTGACTTTC
CASSPRDAGANVLTF
>-|TRBV6-5|TRBD1|TRBJ2-1
TGTGCCAGCGGCCCGGGACAGGGCTACAATGAGCAGTTCTTC
CASGPGQGYNEQFF
>-|TRBV4-1|TRBD2|TRBJ2-7
TGCGCCAGCAGCACACGGGCGGGAGGCCCTCACGAGCAGTACTTC
CASSTRAGGPHEQYF
>-|TRBV11-2|TRBD2|TRBJ2-2
TGTGCCAGCAGCCCCCTTCTAGCGGGAGGGCCCAACACCGGGGAGCTGTTTTTT
CASSPLLAGGPNTGELFF
>-|TRBV7-3|-|TRBJ2-3
TGTGCCAGCAGCTCCATAGCTAGCACAGATACGCAGTATTTT
CASSSIASTDTQYF
>-|TRBV27|-|TRBJ2-1
TGTGCCAGCAGTTCGACAGTAAAGGATGAGCAGTTCTTC
CASSSTVKDEQFF
>-|TRBV14|-|TRBJ2-2
TGTGCCAGCAGCCAAGTCCGGCCCGGGGAGCTGTTTTTT
CASSQVRPGELFF
>-|TRBV9|-|TRBJ2-3
TGTGCCAGCAGCGTAGTTACGGGGAGCACAGATACGCAGTATTTT
CASSVVTGSTDTQYF
>-|TRBV28|-|TRBJ2-1
TGTGCCAGCAGTTTTAGGGCACCTTACAATGAGCAGTTCTTC
CASSFRAPYNEQFF
>-|TRBV4-3|TRBD1|TRBJ2-7
TGCGCCAGCAGCCAAGAATTTATCTTAACAGGGGACTCCTACGAGCAGTACTTC
CASSQEFILTGDSYEQYF
>-|TRBV7-9|TRBD2|TRBJ2-7
TGTGCCAGCAGCTTAGGGACTAGCGTTTACGAGCAGTACTTC
CASSLGTSVYEQYF
>-|TRBV7-6|-|TRBJ2-2
TGTGCCAGCAGCTTAGGGGCGGGCACCGGGGAGCTGTTTTTT
CASSLGAGTGELFF
>-|TRBV7-3|TRBD2|TRBJ2-3
TGTGCCAGCAGCTTAGCGGGTGCGGGAGGCCCCACAGATACGCAGTATTTT
CASSLAGAGGPTDTQYF
>-|TRBV4-1|-|TRBJ1-1
TGCGCCAGCAGCCAAGAATACCACACGAACACTGAAGCTTTCTTT
CASSQEYHTNTEAFF
>-|TRBV9|TRBD2|TRBJ2-1
TGTGCCAGCAGCGTATGCCTAGCGGGAGTGTATTACAATGAGCAGTTCTTC
CASSVCLAGVYYNEQFF
>-|TRBV5-4|TRBD2|TRBJ2-7
TGTGCCAGCAGCATGGGACTAGCGGGAGGCGAGCAGTACTTC
CASSMGLAGGEQYF
>-|TRBV25-1|-|TRBJ2-7
TGTGCCAGCAGTGAAGGCGGCAGTTTCTACGAGCAGTACTTC
CASSEGGSFYEQYF
>-|TRBV10-1|TRBD1|TRBJ2-1
TGCGCCAGCAGTGTCCGGACAGGGGGTAGCAATGAGCAGTTCTTC
CASSVRTGGSNEQFF
>-|TRBV6-6|-|TRBJ2-7
TGTGCCAGCACCCTAGGATCCTACGAGCAGTACTTC
CASTLGSYEQYF
>-|TRBV19|-|TRBJ1-2
TGTGCCAGTAGTGCCCGGATTAACTATGGCTACACCTTC
CASSARINYGYTF
>few|TRBV6-4|TRBD2|TRBJ2-3
TGTGCCAGCAGCCTGACTAGCGGGAGTTCAGATACGCAGTATTTT
CASSLTSGSSDTQYF
>once|TRBV4-1|-|TRBJ2-1
TGCGCCAGCAGCCCGTCCGCCGGGACAAACTCCTACAATGAGCAGTTCTTC
CASSPSAGTNSYNEQFF
>-|TRBV5-5|-|TRBJ2-7
TGTGCCAGCAGCTTAACTACGGGAGTGTTGTACGAGCAGTACTTC
CASSLTTGVLYEQYF
>-|TRBV16|-|TRBJ1-3
TGTGCCAGCAGCCAAGGGATGAGCTCTGGAAACACCATATATTTT
CASSQGMSSGNTIYF
>-|TRBV7-6|-|TRBJ1-2
TGTGCCAGCAGCCCCCGGGAGGGTAACTATGGCTACACCTTC
CASSPREGNYGYTF
>-|TRBV29-1|TRBD1|TRBJ2-1
TGCAGCGTTGAGGGACAGGGGCGCTACAATGAGCAGTTCTTC
CSVEGQGRYNEQFF
>-|TRBV9|-|TRBJ2-1
TGTGCCAGCAGCGTAGGGGGTAGCGGCAATGAGCAGTTCTTC
CASSVGGSGNEQFF
>-|TRBV5-6|-|TRBJ1-1
TGTGCCAGCAGCGGGGACCACACTGAAGCTTTCTTT
CASSGDHTEAFF
>-|TRBV21-1|-|TRBJ1-3
TGTGCCAGCAGCAAAAGATTGGCCCGTAGGCCTACAGGAAACACCATATATTTT
CASSKRLARRPTGNTIYF
>-|TRBV11-2|TRBD1|TRBJ2-7
TGTGCCAGCAGTTTAGATGGGGACAGGGTGTATAACGAGCAGTACTTC
CASSLDGDRVYNEQYF
>-|TRBV7-3|-|TRBJ2-6
TGTGCCAGCAGCCCCCTAGGAGGAGGTGGGGCCAACGTCCTGACTTTC
CASSPLGGGGANVLTF
>-|TRBV9|TRBD1|TRBJ2-7
TGTGCCAGCAGCCCCCAGGTCGGGACAGGAGGGTTCTACGAGCAGTACTTC
CASSPQVGTGGFYEQYF
>-|TRBV7-6|-|TRBJ2-3
TGTGCCAGCAGCGCCGGGACTCCGGCCAGAGATACGCAGTATTTT
CASSAGTPARDTQYF
>-|TRBV10-1|-|TRBJ1-5
TGCGCCAGCAGTCACCAGGGTAGCAATCAGCCCCAGCATTTT
CASSHQGSNQPQHF
>-|TRBV4-2|-|TRBJ2-5
TGTGCCAGCAGCCAAGAGACCGACGCTCAAGAGACCCAGTACTTC
CASSQETDAQETQYF
>-|TRBV9|-|TRBJ2-1
TGTGCCAGCAGCGCTCCAGCCTACAATGAGCAGTTCTTC
CASSAPAYNEQFF
>-|TRBV29-1|-|TRBJ2-2
TGCAGCGTTGGCAGCACGAACACCGGGGAGCTGTTTTTT
CSVGSTNTGELFF
>-|TRBV7-8|TRBD2|TRBJ2-7
TGTGCCAGCAGCTCCGGACTAGAGGCCTACGAGCAGTACTTC
CASSSGLEAYEQYF
>-|TRBV27|-|TRBJ2-1
TGTGCCAGCAGTTTGCAAAACAATGAGCAGTTCTTC
CASSLQNNEQFF
>-|TRBV27|-|TRBJ2-7
TGTGCCAGCAGTTTAGGGGGATACGAGCAGTACTTC
CASSLGGYEQYF
>-|TRBV11-2|TRBD1|TRBJ1-5
TGTGCCAGCAGCCTCGGACAGGGGTATCATCAGCCCCAGCATTTT
CASSLGQGYHQPQHF
>-|TRBV5-5|-|TRBJ2-1
TGTGCCAGCAGCCCCCGGGACCCCAGGCCTTACAATGAGCAGTTCTTC
CASSPRDPRPYNEQFF